The following is a T cell receptor (beta chain) sequence with its context. What it recognizes is unknown. Primed by a sample-barcoded 5' primer and a J-beta primer mix, a second PCR proceeded for 7 to 11 cycles. A single record per CDR3 protein comes from TCRdb applying MiXCR to the 5' RACE reads. The data show around 1,100,000 distinct CDR3 sequences, 30% to 40% seen once. In germline, CDR1 is SQVTM, CDR2 ANQGSEA. This CDR3 is built from 13 residues. The V end was cut by 8 bases, the J end by 5 bases, with 15 bases between. They isolated at least 7 million PBMCs from each sample. The data stem from a study of blood T cells in healthy people across ages. Study-wide findings and caveats: A roughly linear fall in TCR beta diversity per million T cells was seen with increasing age. Fewer expanded clones and more diversity marked long-lived versus aged donors.

The rearrangement uses TRBV29-1 and TRBJ2-2; a possible D gene is TRBD1 (5 bases). This TCR was recovered from a man aged 18 to 29 in good health. Sequenced: blood. The CDR3 loop is CSHRQWKTGELFF. In DNA, the CDR3 is TGCAGCCATAGACAGTGGAAAACCGGGGAGCTGTTTTTT.